This TCR beta chain comes out of a study of cytomegalovirus exposure and HLA in healthy donors (dated by TCRdb to between 2016 and 2019). Regarding the study in general: An earlier analysis of some 620 of the donors reported 276 Gb of sequence data and 117 million unique TCR beta sequences obtained from approximately 180 million T cells. The study used immunosequencing to profile the T cell repertoires of 666 subjects and linked those repertoires to cytomegalovirus serostatus. Among the approximately 400 genotyped donors, around 81% belonged to the genetic ancestry cluster associated with self-reported Caucasian donors. All discovery cohort repertoires had been generated using a single sequencing platform. The study was designed to test whether signatures of past pathogen exposure could be identified by cataloging public T cell receptors. Along with the approximately 600-subject first cohort, a separate validation cohort of over a hundred different subjects was used. A later analysis re-analyzed previously published TCR beta repertoires from roughly 630 donors and added high-resolution HLA genotyping to study TCR occurrence patterns. About 280 gigabases of sequencing data and around 80 million unique TCR sequences made up an early release that covered 640 HLA-typed donors. An earlier analysis of approximately 580 of the donors used high-throughput TCR beta sequencing to judge whether each TCR beta V gene segment behaved as functional or pseudogenic. Typing coverage varied by locus: roughly 629-640 donors for A, B, C, DRB1 and DQB1; approximately 560 for DQA1; approximately 610 for DPA1; 450 to 480 for DPB1. Both class I and class II loci were covered by HLA typing, at four-digit resolution. Several DR-DQ haplotypes were handled as single units for association and clustering because linkage in the cohort was strong. Across some 400 genotyped donors of the cohort, an average of roughly 250,000 unique TCR beta nucleotide sequences per donor were sequenced, and roughly 17% of those sequences were non-productive. The later analysis used no new phenotypic data to find candidate immune exposures, relying instead on TCR beta sequences and their occurrence across donors. Alongside the repertoire data, information on donor age, sex, ethnicity and CMV serostatus was compiled. The study combined high-throughput TCR immunosequencing, statistical association of individual TCRs with disease status, and machine learning to predict cytomegalovirus infection status. A later genetic analysis used genome-wide SNP genotypes for about 65% of the 666 donors, treating that subset as a discovery cohort.

To note about this clone: This receptor's antigen is unknown. Base qualities are missing; no much larger clone stands one base away.

Libraries were built with the immunoSEQ multiplex PCR assay. For the multiplex PCR, a mixture combining 60 forward primers for TCR Vbeta segments and 13 reverse primers for TCR Jbeta segments was used. A multiplex PCR assay on genomic DNA amplified the CDR3 region of rearranged TCR beta genes. On the Illumina HiSeq System, the amplified TCR beta libraries were sequenced as 87-base-pair reads. The original pipeline was this. Across the 640 or so repertoires, a later analysis counted approximately 83 million unique TCR beta chains, 9.5 million to 12 million of which were shared by at least two donors. To remove PCR and sequencing errors, raw reads were error-corrected and collapsed into unique sequences using a nearest-neighbor algorithm that merged closely related sequences. To assign V, D and J gene segments, CDR3 sequences were aligned to IMGT reference sequences. Each retained sequence needed at least a six-nucleotide match to both a V gene segment and a J gene segment. Rearrangements were called productive when the CDR3 lacked stop codons and stayed in frame with V and J; all others were non-productive. CDR3 was defined by IMGT convention, running from the second conserved V-encoded cysteine to the conserved J-encoded phenylalanine. The earlier analysis of some 580 of the donors excluded any sequence lacking an unambiguous match to a single V gene segment. An earlier analysis of a few hundred of the donors classified V segments as functional when productive rearrangements were above 56.7% and as segregating when the standard deviation between donors was above 5%. A statistical classification framework was built for diagnosing cytomegalovirus status from the catalog of TCR beta chain sequences. A later analysis assigned V and J genes by comparing TCR nucleotide sequences with IMGT/GENE-DB human TR gene sequences. The TCRdist pipeline was used in a later analysis to assign CDR3 sequences and most-parsimonious VDJ recombination scenarios. A later analysis defined each TCR beta chain by its CDR3 amino acid sequence plus V-gene family, and excluded reads lacking a unique V-gene family. To address suspected cross-contamination and a sequencing artifact, a later analysis removed around 590 highly shared, low-generation-probability nucleotide sequences. A later analysis calculated a clonal expansion index for each public chain from normalized within-repertoire ranks of inferred template counts. In a later analysis, generation probabilities were computed using a VDJ recombination model fitted to out-of-frame rearrangements, and the results were checked against IGoR. In a later analysis, TCR-TCR, TCR-HLA and TCR-CMV co-occurrence was scored with hypergeometric tests, and a repertoire-size bias correction was applied to TCR pairs. A later analysis estimated false discovery rates by permuting HLA or CMV assignments 20 times. In a later analysis, co-occurring TCRs were grouped using DBSCAN, and TCRdist sequence similarity was added for clustering within HLA-allele-positive subsets. Repertoires with fewer than 30,000 or more than 120,000 public chains were left out of co-occurrence clustering, as were a few repertoires with anomalous nucleotide sharing. The table comes from immuneACCESS by way of TCRdb, which keeps in-frame sequences with V and J called. Part of the clones is missing from these tables; in studies checked, under half for an unresolved V gene and the rest for unknown reasons. Clonal size and the V and J genes are those of that table, whereas D and trimming came from the DNA. This sample lists approximately 100,000 clones; about three quarters were detected once. Roughly 6% of the sample is in the top ten clones.

The germline V end is reduced by 5 bases and the J end by 2 bases; junction bases left unmatched: 3. The germline V gene encodes CDR1 SSHAT and CDR2 FNYEAQ (reference sequence). The CDR3 starts with the cysteine, ends with the phenylalanine, and has 15 residues. Only the CDR3 DNA is retained, 45 bases long and in frame from the first base. The cohort comprised 710 or so healthy bone marrow donors. At the time of sampling, all cohort members were nominally healthy, though unrecorded immune exposures were likely present. The donor was CMV seropositive and was included in the group of 250 to 300 seropositive cohort members. A peripheral blood sample was collected from each donor, and TCR beta sequencing was performed on peripheral blood mononuclear cells. The Qiagen DNeasy Blood Extraction Kit was used to extract genomic DNA from the blood cell samples. Overall study results and their limits: In a later analysis, several top co-occurrence clusters were reported to appear linked to parvovirus B19, influenza, CMV and Epstein-Barr virus. Specific HLA alleles were associated with roughly 17,000 TCR beta sequences at a false discovery rate of 0.05 in a later analysis. When HLA alleles, especially DR and DQ, strongly co-occurred, attributing TCR associations to individual alleles was difficult. In a later analysis, HLA-associated TCR beta chains showed more clonal expansion and lower generation probabilities than non-associated chains that were equally common. A later genetic analysis associated a missense DCLRE1C variant with V-gene and J-gene trimming of TCR beta chains, and an independent cohort replicated the association. According to a later analysis, most CMV-associated TCR beta chains appeared to be HLA-restricted, and the HLA associations seemed to be driven largely by CMV exposure. A cluster of highly shared sequence variants was judged likely to represent a technical artifact of the sequencing pipeline. In a later analysis, the rate of TCR association differed among HLA loci, with DRB1 alleles having the most associated TCRs and HLA-C alleles having the fewest. Most TCR sequences were seen in very few donors, while some public TCRs were found in many individuals. The earlier analysis of almost 600 of the donors excluded over 15 rarely observed V segments, including chromosome 9 orphons, because counts were too low. Roughly uniform sequencing depth across donors was assumed in presence/absence analyses, although this assumption may not hold. According to the authors, the approach could potentially be generalized to other disease states and immunological phenotypes. The cohort was sequenced for TCR beta chains only, and without alpha or paired-chain data the features that could be detected were limited. HLA typing was unavailable for some donors at each locus, so association tests used only the typed subset. In the study, approximately 150 TCR beta chains were listed as associated with cytomegalovirus. Cytomegalovirus status was reported to be diagnosed by the classifier with high specificity and sensitivity in both the original and validation cohorts. A later genetic analysis reported fewer N-insertions in productive TCRs among donors in an Asian-associated ancestry cluster than the roughly 670-donor mean. In an earlier analysis of about 600 of the donors, most TCR beta V segments appeared in productive rearrangements about 87% or about 30% of the time, broadly matching IMGT annotations. In vitro tests confirmed that a few of the cytomegalovirus-associated TCR beta chains recognize cytomegalovirus antigens. Linkage disequilibrium might explain the correlated functional status among segregating V segments, but an unknown experimental factor could not be ruled out. Some IMGT-functional V segments, including TRBV6-2 and TRBV6-3, could not be told apart with the 87-base-pair reads, so those segments were excluded. A further reported finding was that TCR beta sequences accurately predicted the HLA-A and HLA-B alleles for most subjects in the first cohort. CMV serostatus was the only immune exposure information available for the cohort.

The clonotype was recovered from a woman between 45 and 65 years old in good health and CMV-seropositive. The sequence is built from TRBV7-7 and TRBJ1-3; 10 central bases correspond to TRBD1. The sample comprised PBMCs. The CDR3 region: CASSPDRGPGNTIYF. The DNA reads as follows: TGTGCCAGCAGCCCCGACAGGGGGCCTGGAAACACCATATATTTT.